This T cell receptor beta chain was recorded in a study of response to subunit inactivated influenza vaccine. Study results and caveats: The authors offered the suggestion that each seasonal influenza vaccination recruits few new T cells.

Via MiXCR, TCRdb re-called the RT-PCR reads, giving one row per CDR3 protein. The sample shows about 520,000 distinct CDR3 sequences, 25% of them seen only once. On this clonotype: Its matching antigen is unknown.

CDR3 length: 14 amino acids. Trimming removed 2 bases from V and 10 bases from J, with 15 bases in between. The specimen was CD4+ T cells sorted from PBMCs, collected 5 days after vaccination. The chain couples TRBV12-3 or TRBV12-4 to TRBJ2-1; a possible D gene is TRBD1 (6 bases). The sequence was collected from a man aged 45-65 years who received an inactivated influenza vaccine. CDR3 in DNA: TGTGCCAGCAGTTTAAGGGAAGGGGGAGACGAGCAGTTCTTC. It is translated as CASSLREGGDEQFF.